Sequencing of this TCR beta chain was carried out in a study of blood T cell repertoires in COVID-19 (TCRdb year 2020). In the study overall: Collaborator samples came from the United States, Italy and Spain and covered acute and convalescent phases of COVID-19. The prospective study material was composed of cDNA or gDNA derived from T cells, B-cell-depleted T cells, or PBMCs. Subjects who had been exposed to COVID-19, were actively infected with it, or had recovered from it provided the deeply sampled blood TCRbeta repertoires that made up the dataset. The repertoires were made available in a free public database intended to serve as a resource for research on the immune response to SARS-CoV-2. Samples were obtained from the ongoing ImmuneRACE study (first 160 participants) and from about 1,300 subjects provided by 6 global collaborators. Sample metadata almost always included a de-identified subject ID, COVID-19 status, age in years and sex. Where available, HLA class I and class II types were obtained from metadata supplied by the sample provider rather than from assay-based typing.

Whole blood was collected in K2EDTA tubes by collaborating institutions according to the institutions' own protocols. For TCRbeta analysis, collaborator samples were shipped as frozen whole blood, as isolated PBMCs, or as DNA extracted from either sample type. The immunoSEQ Assay, a bias-controlled multiplex PCR, was used to amplify TCRbeta CDR3 regions from genomic DNA. Under the source paper's analysis protocol: Within the assay, amplification of reference gene primers was used to estimate how many nucleated cells each sample contained. To quantify the absolute abundance of each unique TCRbeta CDR3 rearrangement, sequence reads were collapsed and filtered. For each sample, productive Simpson clonality was calculated by taking the square root of Simpson's diversity index across productive rearrangements. TCRdb re-hosts the immuneACCESS table, in-frame sequences only. Its copies lack some clones; in the studies checked, an unresolved V gene accounts for under half of them, and the cause for the rest is not known. The V and J calls and clone size are taken from that table; D and trimming were inferred from the DNA. Counted in this sample were 98,000 or so clones; roughly nine tenths of them appeared once. The ten largest clonotypes hold 4.5% to 6% of the sample.

With regard to this clone: What this receptor recognizes is not known. Base quality data are lacking; no much larger clone is found one base away.

General findings and caveats noted by the study authors: The quantity of clinical and demographic metadata differed by source and by participant and was supplied without curation.

V loses 3 bases, J loses 3 bases, and the germline ends lie 8 bases apart. The CDR3 runs 14 amino acids, cysteine and phenylalanine included. Just the 42-base CDR3 DNA is kept, in frame starting at base 1. Via the germline V gene (reference sequence), CDR1 is SEHNR and CDR2 FQNEAQ. This chain is built from TRBV7-9 and TRBJ2-2, with the D gene uncertain. Sample: peripheral blood. The receptor was isolated from a human donor in a cohort sampled during active COVID-19. This receptor carries the CDR3 CASSFLGDTGELFF. At the DNA level, the sequence is TGTGCCAGCAGCTTCCTCGGAGACACCGGGGAGCTGTTTTTT.